A single sample gave rise to the 8 T cell receptor beta chains below, sequenced in a study of early T cells in non-severe SARS-CoV-2 infection (dated by TCRdb to 2020 to 2022). Library preparation used 5' RACE. Instrument used: NextSeq 500. TCRdb applied fastp at Q25 and MiXCR to the public reads, then kept only in-frame beta chains. Identical CDR3 protein sequences are pooled into one entry, listed with their most common genes and DNA. Recorded for this sample are about 61,000 distinct CDR3 sequences; around 12% of them occurred a single time. Of the sample, approximately 1.2% falls within the top ten clones. The specimen comprised whole blood, sampled at baseline. The receptors here all came from an adult who was a healthcare worker with PCR-confirmed SARS-CoV-2 infection or an uninfected control (not recorded which). The donor label of this sample is uncertain.

The rearrangement uses TRBV25-1 and TRBJ2-5, with D perhaps given as TRBD1 or TRBD2 (6 bases each). V shed 1 base and J shed 5 bases, with 14 bases lying between them. This CDR3 contains 15 residues. Germline V lookup: CDR1 MGHDK, CDR2 SYGVNS. The CDR3 sequence: CASSESNGGYETQYF. Here the CDR3 DNA reads TGTGCCAGCAGTGAATCCAACGGGGGCTACGAGACCCAGTACTTC.

This clonotype came up a few times. The genes are TRBV27 and TRBJ2-3; tentative D call: TRBD1 (5 bases). The CDR3 contains 17 residues. Between the trimmed V and J ends, which lost 6 bases and 4 bases, there was a span of 23 bases. CDR1 is MNHEY, CDR2 SMNVEV, per germline (reference sequence). The CDR3: CASSPAVQAPEADTQYF. The CDR3 DNA reads TGTGCCAGCAGCCCCGCGGTACAGGCACCAGAGGCAGATACGCAGTATTTT.

This clonotype has more than one count but fewer than ten. J is TRBJ1-6 and V is TRBV12-3 or TRBV12-4; possibly TRBD1 for D (6 bases). The length of the CDR3 is 16 residues. The V and J ends lost 6 bases and 0 bases respectively, with 12 bases between them. The CDR3: CASRITGSSYNSPLHF. CDR3 sequence (DNA): TGTGCCAGCAGGATTACAGGGAGCTCCTATAATTCACCCCTCCACTTT.

This chain uses TRBV27 with TRBJ1-1; 7 nucleotides agree with TRBD1. Germline CDR1 reads MNHEY; CDR2 reads SMNVEV (reference sequence). This CDR3 has 14 residues. V lost 5 bases to trimming and J lost 4 bases; unmatched junction nucleotides: 7. CDR3 coding DNA: TGTGCCAGCAGTCCCAAACAGGGGATCACTGAAGCTTTCTTT. Its translation: CASSPKQGITEAFF.

In this sample, this clonotype turned up a few times. The rearrangement uses TRBV7-8 and TRBJ1-5; the D is unclear. Between the trimmed V and J ends, which lost 4 bases and 4 bases, there was a span of 26 bases. Germline V gene lookup returns CDR1 SGHVS and CDR2 FQNEAQ. The CDR3 loop spans 19 amino acids. The CDR3 DNA is TGTGCCAGCAGCTCCAACACCGCCAGCGGCACAGCCAAAAATCAGCCCCAGCATTTT. It translates to CASSSNTASGTAKNQPQHF.

This clonotype has only a few counts. V usage is TRBV6-1 and J usage is TRBJ1-5; TRBD1 agrees at 8 bases. The CDR3 extends over 16 amino acids. Germline CDR1 reads MNHNS; CDR2 reads SASEGT. Unmatched junction bases numbered 10, after V lost 7 bases and J lost 2 bases. CDR3 amino acids: CASNLKAGQGNQPQHF. CDR3 nucleotide sequence: TGTGCCAGCAACTTAAAAGCGGGACAGGGCAATCAGCCCCAGCATTTT.

Ten or more counts support this clonotype. The chain is built from TRBV6-5 and TRBJ1-2; no clear D gene. V was pared by 5 bases and J by 4 bases, with 8 bases between. Germline V gives CDR1 MNHEY, CDR2 SVGAGI. This CDR3 has 12 amino acids. CDR3 residues: CASSAQAYGYTF. The CDR3 nucleotides read TGTGCCAGCAGTGCCCAGGCCTATGGCTACACCTTC.

V gene TRBV28 combines with J gene TRBJ2-7, with 8 bases aligning to TRBD1. The length of the CDR3 is 14 residues. The V gene end was trimmed by 6 bases and the J gene end by 3 bases; junction bases not matched to a gene: 7. Germline values: CDR1 MDHEN, CDR2 SYDVKM. The CDR3 region has the DNA TGTGCCAGCAGGACCAGAGGACAGGGCTACGAGCAGTACGTC. Its protein product is CASRTRGQGYEQYV.